This section outlines one TCR beta chain sequence together with its context. The target antigen is unknown. A multiplex PCR was run with 60 Vbeta primers and 13 Jbeta primers. Sequenced by immunoSEQ multiplex PCR; TCRdb stores in-frame clones only, minus some. The repertoire holds 200,000 to 250,000 clones, with 82% as singletons. This record belongs to a study of cytomegalovirus exposure and HLA in healthy donors. Study in general: Earlier work reported 117 million unique TCR beta sequences from about 180 million T cells.

General study findings and limits: Per a prior analysis, the majority of TCR beta V segments were productive roughly 87% or roughly 30% of the time. With later analysis, a missense DCLRE1C variant became linked to TCR beta V- and J-gene trimming. Relative to the approximately 700-donor mean, N-insertions were reportedly fewer in an Asian-associated ancestry cluster in a later analysis.

The material sequenced was PBMCs. The clonotype comes from a woman in her thirties or forties in good health and CMV-seronegative.

The CDR3 is CASSLEWGHRNTEAFF. CDR3 bases: TGTGCCAGCAGCTTGGAATGGGGACATCGGAACACTGAAGCTTTCTTT. This chain uses TRBV5-8 with TRBJ1-1; perhaps TRBD1 as D (6 bases). CDR3 length: 16 residues. Trimming removed 0 bases from V and 1 base from J, with 13 bases in between. The germline CDR1 and CDR2 sequences are SGHTS and YDEGEE.